This entry concerns a single T cell receptor beta chain. Its antigen is unknown. Assay: immunoSEQ multiplex PCR; the TCRdb copy retains only in-frame clones and omits some. The profile shows around 15,000 clones, around 90% of them singletons. This entry comes from a study of T cell clones after liver transplantation. Looking at the study overall: Post-transplant blood was tracked for graft-donor-reactive T cell clones identified in a pre-transplant mixed lymphocyte reaction. Apart from a few HCV-positive recipients, transplants were for non-autoimmune, non-viral reasons. Broader study findings: Compared with third party-reactive sequences, donor-reactive ones declined more, independent of withdrawal success.

CDR1 MNHNY and CDR2 SVGAGI come from the germline V gene (reference sequence). Trimming removed 4 bases from V and 4 bases from J, with 19 bases in between. The CDR3 sequence is 16 residues long. Here the sequenced sample was CD8+ T cells from blood, taken before liver transplant. The V and J genes are TRBV6-6 and TRBJ1-2; D might be TRBD1 (6 bases). This receptor was taken from a human donor who received a liver transplant. The CDR3 nucleotides are TGTGCCAGCAGTTCCTTTTCACAGGGAATCGGCTATGGCTACACCTTC. Protein sequence: CASSSFSQGIGYGYTF.